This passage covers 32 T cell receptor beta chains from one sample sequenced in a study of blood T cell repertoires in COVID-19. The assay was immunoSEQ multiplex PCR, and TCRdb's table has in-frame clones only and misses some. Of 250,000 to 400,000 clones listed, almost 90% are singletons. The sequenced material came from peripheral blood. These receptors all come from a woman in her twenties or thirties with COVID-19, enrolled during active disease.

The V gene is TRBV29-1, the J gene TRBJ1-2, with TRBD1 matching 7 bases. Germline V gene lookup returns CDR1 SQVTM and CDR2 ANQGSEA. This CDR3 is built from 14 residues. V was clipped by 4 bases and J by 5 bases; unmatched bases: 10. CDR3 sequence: CSVGQGGTLYGYTF. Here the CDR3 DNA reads TGCAGCGTTGGACAGGGCGGAACATTATATGGCTACACCTTC.

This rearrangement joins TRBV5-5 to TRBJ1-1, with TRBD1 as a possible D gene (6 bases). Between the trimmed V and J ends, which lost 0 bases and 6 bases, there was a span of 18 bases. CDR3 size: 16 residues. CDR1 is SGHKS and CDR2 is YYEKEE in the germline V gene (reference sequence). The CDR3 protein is CASSLGSLQGRAEAFF. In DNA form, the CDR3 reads TGTGCCAGCAGCTTGGGCTCCCTACAGGGTAGAGCTGAAGCTTTCTTT.

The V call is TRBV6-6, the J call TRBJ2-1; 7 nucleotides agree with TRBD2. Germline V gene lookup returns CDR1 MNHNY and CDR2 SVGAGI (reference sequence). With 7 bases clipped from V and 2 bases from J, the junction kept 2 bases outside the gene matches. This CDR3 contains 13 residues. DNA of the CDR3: TGTGCCAGCAAACTAGCGACCTACAATGAGCAGTTCTTC. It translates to CASKLATYNEQFF.

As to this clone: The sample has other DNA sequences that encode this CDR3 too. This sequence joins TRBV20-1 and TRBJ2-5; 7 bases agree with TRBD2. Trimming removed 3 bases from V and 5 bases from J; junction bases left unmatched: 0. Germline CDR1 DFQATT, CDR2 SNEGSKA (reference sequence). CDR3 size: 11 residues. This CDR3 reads CSARRGETQYF. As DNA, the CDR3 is TGCAGTGCTAGGCGGGGGGAGACCCAGTACTTC.

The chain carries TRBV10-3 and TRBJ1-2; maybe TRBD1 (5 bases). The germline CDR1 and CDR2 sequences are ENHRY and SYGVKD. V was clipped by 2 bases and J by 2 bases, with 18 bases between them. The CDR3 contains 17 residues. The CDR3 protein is CAISEPNRITYNYGYTF. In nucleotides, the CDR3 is TGTGCCATCAGTGAGCCTAACAGGATAACCTACAACTATGGCTACACCTTC.

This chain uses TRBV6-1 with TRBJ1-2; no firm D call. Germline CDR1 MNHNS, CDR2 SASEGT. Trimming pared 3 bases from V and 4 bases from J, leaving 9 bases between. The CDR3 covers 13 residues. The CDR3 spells CASSDAGTYGYTF. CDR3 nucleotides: TGTGCCAGCAGTGATGCGGGAACCTATGGCTACACCTTC.

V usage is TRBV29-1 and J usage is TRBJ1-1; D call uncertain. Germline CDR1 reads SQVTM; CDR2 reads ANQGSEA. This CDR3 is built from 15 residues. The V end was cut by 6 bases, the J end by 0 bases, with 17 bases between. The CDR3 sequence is CSVRLRLAMNTEAFF. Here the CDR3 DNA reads TGCAGCGTCCGCCTGCGCTTAGCTATGAACACTGAAGCTTTCTTT.

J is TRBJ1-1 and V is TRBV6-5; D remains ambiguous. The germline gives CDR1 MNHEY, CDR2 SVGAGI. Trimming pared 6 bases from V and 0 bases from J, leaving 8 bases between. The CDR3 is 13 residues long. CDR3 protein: CASSGSVNTEAFF. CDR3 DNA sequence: TGTGCCAGCAGCGGGTCAGTGAACACTGAAGCTTTCTTT.

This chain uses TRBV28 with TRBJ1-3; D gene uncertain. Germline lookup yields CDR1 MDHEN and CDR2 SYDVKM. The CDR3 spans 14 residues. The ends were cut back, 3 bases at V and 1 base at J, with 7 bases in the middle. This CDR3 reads CASSFPGSGNTIYF. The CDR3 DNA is TGTGCCAGCAGTTTTCCAGGTTCTGGAAACACCATATATTTT.

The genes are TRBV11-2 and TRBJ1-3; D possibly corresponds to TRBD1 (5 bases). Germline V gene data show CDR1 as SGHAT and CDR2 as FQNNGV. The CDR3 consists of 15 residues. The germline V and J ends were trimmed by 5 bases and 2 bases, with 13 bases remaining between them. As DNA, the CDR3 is TGTGCCAGCAGCCCGGAGGGGATCGCTGGAAACACCATATATTTT. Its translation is CASSPEGIAGNTIYF.

DNA for the CDR3: TGTGCCAGCAGCCCCCGGCAGGCTCTTAACACCGGGGAGCTGTTTTTT. As protein: CASSPRQALNTGELFF. This chain links TRBV4-2 with TRBJ2-2; D is undetermined. The V end lost 4 bases, the J end lost 2 bases, and 14 bases lay between the germline ends. The CDR3 has 16 residues. Germline V lookup: CDR1 LGHNA, CDR2 YNFKEQ.

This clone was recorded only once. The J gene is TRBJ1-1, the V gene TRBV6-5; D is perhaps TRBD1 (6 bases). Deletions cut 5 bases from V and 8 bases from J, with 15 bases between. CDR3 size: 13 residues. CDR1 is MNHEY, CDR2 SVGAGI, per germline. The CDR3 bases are TGTGCCAGCAGTAAAAACAGGGTCCCCGAAGCTTTCTTT. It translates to CASSKNRVPEAFF.

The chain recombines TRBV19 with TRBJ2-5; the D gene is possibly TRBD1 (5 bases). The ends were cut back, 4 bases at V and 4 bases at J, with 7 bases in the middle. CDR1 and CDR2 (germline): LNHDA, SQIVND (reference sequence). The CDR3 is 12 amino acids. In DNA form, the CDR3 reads TGTGCCAGTAGTAATACAGGAGAGACCCAGTACTTC. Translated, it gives CASSNTGETQYF. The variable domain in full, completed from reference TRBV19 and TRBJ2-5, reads DGGITQSPKYLFRKEGQNVTLSCEQNLNHDAMYWYRQDPGQGLRLIYYSQIVNDFQKGDIAEGYSVSREKKESFPLTVTSAQKNPTAFYLCASSNTGETQYFGPGTRLLVL.

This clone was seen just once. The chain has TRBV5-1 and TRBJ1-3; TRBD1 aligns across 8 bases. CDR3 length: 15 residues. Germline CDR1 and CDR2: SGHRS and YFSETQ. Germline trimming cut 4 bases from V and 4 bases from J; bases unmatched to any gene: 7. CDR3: CASSLWTGTGNTIYF. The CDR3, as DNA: TGCGCCAGCAGCCTATGGACAGGGACCGGAAACACCATATATTTT.

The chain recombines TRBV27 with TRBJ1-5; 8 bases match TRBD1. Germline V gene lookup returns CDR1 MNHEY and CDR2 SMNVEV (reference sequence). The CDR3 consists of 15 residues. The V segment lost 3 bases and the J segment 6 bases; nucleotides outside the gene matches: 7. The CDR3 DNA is TGTGCCAGCAGTTTCCAGGGGGCGCCCGGTCAGCCCCAGCATTTT. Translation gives CASSFQGAPGQPQHF.

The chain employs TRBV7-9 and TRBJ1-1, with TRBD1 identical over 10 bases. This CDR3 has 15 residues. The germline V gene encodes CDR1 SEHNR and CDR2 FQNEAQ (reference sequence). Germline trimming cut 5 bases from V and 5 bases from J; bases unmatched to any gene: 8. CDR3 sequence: CASSLRQGAKTEAFF. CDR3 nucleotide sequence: TGTGCCAGCAGCCTAAGACAGGGGGCGAAGACTGAAGCTTTCTTT.

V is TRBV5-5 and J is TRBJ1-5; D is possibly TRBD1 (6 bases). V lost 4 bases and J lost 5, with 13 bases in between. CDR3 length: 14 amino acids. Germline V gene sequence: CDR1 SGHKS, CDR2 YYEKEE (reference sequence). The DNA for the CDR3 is TGTGCCAGCAGCCGCACAGGGATAGATCAGCCCCAGCATTTT. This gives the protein CASSRTGIDQPQHF.

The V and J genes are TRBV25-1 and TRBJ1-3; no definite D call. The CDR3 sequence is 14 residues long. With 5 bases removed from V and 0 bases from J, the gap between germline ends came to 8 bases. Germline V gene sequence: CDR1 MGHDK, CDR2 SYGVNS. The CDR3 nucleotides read TGTGCCAGCAGTAGTGCGGTCTCTGGAAACACCATATATTTT. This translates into CASSSAVSGNTIYF.

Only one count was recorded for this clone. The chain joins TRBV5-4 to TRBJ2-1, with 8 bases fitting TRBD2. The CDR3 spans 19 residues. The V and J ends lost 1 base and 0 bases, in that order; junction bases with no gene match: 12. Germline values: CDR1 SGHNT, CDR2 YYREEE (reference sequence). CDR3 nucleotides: TGTGCCAGCAGCTTGAGGGCAGCGGGAGCACAAAACTCCTACAATGAGCAGTTCTTC. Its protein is CASSLRAAGAQNSYNEQFF.

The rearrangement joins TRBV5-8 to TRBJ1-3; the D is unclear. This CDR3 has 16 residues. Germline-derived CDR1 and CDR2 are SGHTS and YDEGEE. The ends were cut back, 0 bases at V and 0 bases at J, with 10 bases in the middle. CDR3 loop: CASSLDVLYSGNTIYF. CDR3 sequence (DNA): TGTGCCAGCAGCTTGGATGTGCTCTACTCTGGAAACACCATATATTTT.

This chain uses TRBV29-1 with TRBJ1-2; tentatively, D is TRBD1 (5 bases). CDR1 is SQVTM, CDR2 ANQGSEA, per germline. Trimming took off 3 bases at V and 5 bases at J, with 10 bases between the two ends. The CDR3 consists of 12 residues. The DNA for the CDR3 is TGCAGCGTTGACGCGGGACTTTATGGCTACACCTTC. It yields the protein CSVDAGLYGYTF.

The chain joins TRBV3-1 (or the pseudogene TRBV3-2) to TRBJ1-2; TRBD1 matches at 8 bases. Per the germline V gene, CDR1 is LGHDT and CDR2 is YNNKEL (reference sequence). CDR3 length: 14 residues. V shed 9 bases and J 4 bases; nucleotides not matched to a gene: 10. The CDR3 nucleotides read TGTGCCAGTCACGGACAGGGCCAAACCTATGGCTACACCTTC. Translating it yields CASHGQGQTYGYTF.

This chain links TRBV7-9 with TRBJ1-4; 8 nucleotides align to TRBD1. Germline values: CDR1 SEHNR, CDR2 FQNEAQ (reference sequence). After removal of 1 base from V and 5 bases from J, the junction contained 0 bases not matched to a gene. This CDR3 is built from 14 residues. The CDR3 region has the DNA TGTGCCAGCAGCTTAGACAGGGGGAATGAAAAACTGTTTTTT. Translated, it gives CASSLDRGNEKLFF.

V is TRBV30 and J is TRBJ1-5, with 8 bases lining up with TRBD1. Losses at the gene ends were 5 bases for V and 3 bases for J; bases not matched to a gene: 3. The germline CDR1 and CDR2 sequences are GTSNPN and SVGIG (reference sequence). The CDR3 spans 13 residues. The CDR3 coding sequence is TGTGCCTGGGGACAGGGCGACAATCAGCCCCAGCATTTT. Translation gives CAWGQGDNQPQHF.

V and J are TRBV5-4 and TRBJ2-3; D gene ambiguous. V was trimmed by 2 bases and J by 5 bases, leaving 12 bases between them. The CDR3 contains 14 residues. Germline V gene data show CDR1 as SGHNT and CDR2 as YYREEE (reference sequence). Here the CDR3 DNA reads TGTGCCAGCAGCTTCGAAAGCGTTGGAGATACGCAGTATTTT. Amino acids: CASSFESVGDTQYF.

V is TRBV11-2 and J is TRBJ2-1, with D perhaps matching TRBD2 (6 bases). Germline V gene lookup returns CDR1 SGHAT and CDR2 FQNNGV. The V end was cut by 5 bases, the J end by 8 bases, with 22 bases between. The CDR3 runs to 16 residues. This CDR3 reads CASSVGTSGKWDEQFF. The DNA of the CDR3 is TGTGCCAGCAGCGTTGGGACTTCCGGTAAGTGGGATGAGCAGTTCTTC.

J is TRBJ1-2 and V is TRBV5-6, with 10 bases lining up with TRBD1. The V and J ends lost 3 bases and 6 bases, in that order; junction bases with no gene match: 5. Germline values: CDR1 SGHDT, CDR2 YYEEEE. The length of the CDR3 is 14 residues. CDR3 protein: CASSSIGTGDGYTF. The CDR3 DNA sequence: TGTGCCAGCAGCTCTATTGGGACAGGGGATGGCTACACCTTC. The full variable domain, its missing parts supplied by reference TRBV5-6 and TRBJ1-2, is DAGVTQSPTHLIKTRGQQVTLRCSPKSGHDTVSWYQQALGQGPQFIFQYYEEEERQRGNFPDRFSGHQFPNYSSELNVNALLLGDSALYLCASSSIGTGDGYTFGSGTRLTVV.

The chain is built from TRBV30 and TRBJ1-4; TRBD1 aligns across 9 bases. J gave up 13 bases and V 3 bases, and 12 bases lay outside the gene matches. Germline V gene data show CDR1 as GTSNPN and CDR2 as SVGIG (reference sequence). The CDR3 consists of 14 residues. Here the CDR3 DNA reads TGTGCCTGGAGGCCCTGGACAGGGGTCGGTAGACTGTTTTTT. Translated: CAWRPWTGVGRLFF.

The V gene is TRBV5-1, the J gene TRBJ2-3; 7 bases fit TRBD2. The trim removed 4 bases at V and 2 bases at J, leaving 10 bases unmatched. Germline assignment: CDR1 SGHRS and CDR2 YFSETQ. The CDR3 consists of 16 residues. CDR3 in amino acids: CASSPRAGADTDTQYF. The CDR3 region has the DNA TGCGCCAGCAGCCCTAGGGCGGGAGCAGACACAGATACGCAGTATTTT.

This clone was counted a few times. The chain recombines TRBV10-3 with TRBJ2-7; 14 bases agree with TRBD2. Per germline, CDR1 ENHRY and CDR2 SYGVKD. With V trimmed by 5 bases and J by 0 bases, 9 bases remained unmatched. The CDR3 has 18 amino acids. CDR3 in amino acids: CAISTGLAGGTYSYEQYF. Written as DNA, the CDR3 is TGTGCCATCAGTACCGGACTAGCGGGAGGAACATACTCCTACGAGCAGTACTTC.

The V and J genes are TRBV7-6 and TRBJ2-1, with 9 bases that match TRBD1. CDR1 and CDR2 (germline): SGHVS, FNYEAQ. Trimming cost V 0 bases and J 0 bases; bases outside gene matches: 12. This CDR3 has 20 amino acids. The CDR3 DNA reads TGTGCCAGCAGCTTAGCTGAGATTTGGGGACAGGGTAGCTCCTACAATGAGCAGTTCTTC. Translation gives CASSLAEIWGQGSSYNEQFF.

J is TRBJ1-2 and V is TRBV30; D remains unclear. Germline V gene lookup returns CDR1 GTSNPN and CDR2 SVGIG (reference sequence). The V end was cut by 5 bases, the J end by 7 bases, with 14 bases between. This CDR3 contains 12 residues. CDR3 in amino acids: CAWGRPALGYTF. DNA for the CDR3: TGTGCCTGGGGACGCCCCGCACTTGGCTACACCTTC.